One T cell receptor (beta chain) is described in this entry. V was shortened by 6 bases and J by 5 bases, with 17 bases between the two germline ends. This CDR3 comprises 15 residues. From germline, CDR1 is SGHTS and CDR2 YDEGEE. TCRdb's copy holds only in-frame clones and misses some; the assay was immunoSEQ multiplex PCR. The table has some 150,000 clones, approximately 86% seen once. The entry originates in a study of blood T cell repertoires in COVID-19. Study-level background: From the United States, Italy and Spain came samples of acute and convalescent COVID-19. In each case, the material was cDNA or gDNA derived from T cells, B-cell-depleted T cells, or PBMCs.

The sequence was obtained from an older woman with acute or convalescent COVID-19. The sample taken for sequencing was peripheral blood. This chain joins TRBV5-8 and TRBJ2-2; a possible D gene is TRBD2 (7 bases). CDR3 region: CASTRGAKGTGELFF. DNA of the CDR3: TGTGCCAGCACCCGGGGGGCCAAGGGGACCGGGGAGCTGTTTTTT.